This TCR beta chain originates from a study of Tregs in tolerant kidney transplant recipients. This CDR3 has 17 amino acids. From germline, CDR1 is LGHNA and CDR2 YSLEER. Trimming stripped 2 bases from V and 0 bases from J, with 15 bases between. General study points: Expanding Tregs on activated donor B cells appeared to best identify donor-specific TCRbeta clones. Biological reproducibility was not directly addressed, but technical replication error appeared minimal.

Thawed PBMCs were FACS-sorted into unstimulated CD4+CD25+CD127- regulatory T cells, CD4+CD25- non-regulatory cells, CD4 and CD8 cells. An overnight rest at 37°C with roughly 200 IU/ml IL-2 preceded regulatory T cell sorting from thawed PBMCs. A note on this clone: Antigen unknown.

Here immunoSEQ multiplex PCR was the method, and the copy in TCRdb shows in-frame clones only, minus some. This repertoire shows under 95,000 clones, approximately 89% found once; its top ten account for 0.34%. This sequence joins TRBV4-3 and TRBJ2-3, with D perhaps TRBD1 (5 bases). The sequencing here drew on Tregs from blood, taken before the transplant. The TCR originated in a human donor who received a combined kidney and bone marrow transplant. CDR3 nucleotide sequence: TGCGCCAGCAGCCAAAACCCGTGGACATCTAGCACAGATACGCAGTATTTT. Protein product: CASSQNPWTSSTDTQYF.